Given below is one T cell receptor beta chain in context. This record belongs to a study of OX40 agonist ivuxolimab in advanced cancers. Clones were read by immunoSEQ multiplex PCR, and TCRdb kept only the in-frame ones, dropping some. Of 70,000 to 95,000 clones listed, 94% are singletons. Germline CDR1 and CDR2: MGHRA and YSYEKL. The length of the CDR3 is 15 residues. V gave up 0 bases and J gave up 4 bases, with 13 bases separating them. The chain joins TRBV4-1 to TRBJ2-7; no clear D. The source material was CD4+ or CD8+ T cells sorted from blood, sampled in a trial of the OX40 agonist ivuxolimab. The sequence came from an adult with an advanced solid tumor such as melanoma, head and neck, liver or kidney cancer. CDR3 in DNA: TGCGCCAGCAGCCAAGATGGCCTAACGGAGTACGAGCAGTACTTC. Translation: CASSQDGLTEYEQYF.